Each of the 24 T cell receptor beta chains below was sequenced from the same sample in a study of OX40 agonist ivuxolimab in advanced cancers. Sequenced by immunoSEQ multiplex PCR; TCRdb stores in-frame clones only, minus some. The table records around 76,000 clones, 75% to 90% of them present only once. The sample in question was CD4+ or CD8+ T cells sorted from blood, obtained in a trial of the OX40 agonist ivuxolimab. These receptors were obtained from an adult with an advanced solid tumor such as melanoma, head and neck, liver or kidney cancer.

The chain recombines TRBV18 with TRBJ1-1; D perhaps matches TRBD1 (6 bases). In germline, CDR1 is KGHSH, CDR2 LQKENI. V was clipped by 3 bases and J by 5 bases, with 10 bases between them. The CDR3 has 13 amino acids. CDR3 nucleotide sequence: TGTGCCAGCTCACCGGGGGGGCTTACTGAAGCTTTCTTT. Protein product: CASSPGGLTEAFF.

The V and J genes are TRBV4-2 and TRBJ2-2, with no clear D. Germline V lookup: CDR1 LGHNA, CDR2 YNFKEQ. This CDR3 is 14 amino acids long. With 0 bases removed from V and 1 base from J, the gap between germline ends came to 3 bases. CDR3 loop: CASSQDGNTGELFF. CDR3 nucleotide sequence: TGTGCCAGCAGCCAAGACGGGAACACCGGGGAGCTGTTTTTT.

A single count supports this clone. The gene calls are TRBV15 and TRBJ2-4, with 8 positions matching TRBD1. The CDR3 totals 15 residues. V shed 0 bases and J 5 bases; nucleotides not matched to a gene: 3. The germline CDR1 and CDR2 sequences are LNHNV and YYDKDF (reference sequence). The chain's CDR3 is CATSRDQGAENIQYF. CDR3 in DNA: TGTGCCACCAGCAGAGATCAGGGGGCAGAAAACATTCAGTACTTC.

The rearrangement joins TRBV2 to TRBJ2-1; D unclear. Germline CDR1 is SNHLY and CDR2 is FYNNEI. The CDR3 runs 15 residues. Trimming took 4 bases from V and 0 from J, leaving 10 bases between them. This CDR3 is CASSAGLSSYNEQFF. The CDR3 region has the DNA TGTGCCAGCAGTGCCGGCCTTAGCTCCTACAATGAGCAGTTCTTC.

On this clone itself: The junction does not match germline at one end; this may be a read error. The CDR3 DNA reads as TGTGCCAGCAGACGGGACTCCCACGAGCAGTACTTC. Encoded protein: CASRRDSHEQYF. This chain connects TRBV6-1 to TRBJ2-7, with a weak D call TRBD2 (6 bases). This CDR3 comprises 12 residues. The germline V gene has CDR1 MNHNS and CDR2 SASEGT.

The V call is TRBV4-3, the J call TRBJ2-5, with D perhaps TRBD2 (5 bases). Germline V gene lookup returns CDR1 LGHNA and CDR2 YSLEER. Trimming took 4 bases from V and 5 from J, leaving 20 bases between them. This CDR3 region has 16 residues. This chain's CDR3 is CASSPSPAGGWETQYF. CDR3 DNA: TGCGCCAGCAGCCCGAGTCCGGCGGGCGGGTGGGAGACCCAGTACTTC.

The chain links TRBV5-6 to TRBJ2-1, with 11 bases identical to TRBD1. V lost 4 bases to trimming and J lost 7 bases; unmatched junction nucleotides: 4. This CDR3 comprises 14 residues. Germline lookup yields CDR1 SGHDT and CDR2 YYEEEE. The CDR3 here is CASSTGTGGNEQFF. The DNA of the CDR3 is TGTGCCAGCAGCACCGGGACAGGGGGGAATGAGCAGTTCTTC.

The chain recombines TRBV6-6 with TRBJ2-4; D not resolved. The length of the CDR3 is 13 residues. Germline V gives CDR1 MNHNY, CDR2 SVGAGI (reference sequence). V lost 0 bases to trimming and J lost 9 bases, with 9 bases between them. The CDR3 spells CASSYSQSSIQYF. The DNA of the CDR3 is TGTGCCAGCAGTTACTCCCAGTCTTCCATTCAGTACTTC.

The chain employs TRBV5-1 and TRBJ2-1; 7 nucleotides agree with TRBD1. The V segment lost 2 bases and the J segment 8 bases; nucleotides outside the gene matches: 7. CDR3 size: 14 residues. Germline values: CDR1 SGHRS, CDR2 YFSETQ. CDR3: CASSLRGQMDEQFF. The DNA for the CDR3 is TGCGCCAGCAGCTTAAGGGGGCAAATGGATGAGCAGTTCTTC.

The chain is built from TRBV5-4 and TRBJ1-1; no reliable D call. The CDR3 sequence is 12 residues long. CDR1 and CDR2 from the germline V gene are SGHNT and YYREEE (reference sequence). Trimming pared 2 bases from V and 1 base from J, leaving 3 bases between. DNA for the CDR3: TGTGCCAGCAGCTTAGCGAACACTGAAGCTTTCTTT. This gives the protein CASSLANTEAFF.

This rearrangement joins TRBV5-1 to TRBJ2-5, with 12 bases fitting TRBD2. The trim removed 4 bases at V and 5 bases at J, leaving 6 bases unmatched. Germline CDR1 is SGHRS and CDR2 is YFSETQ. The CDR3 is made up of 15 amino acids. The CDR3 region has the DNA TGCGCCAGCAGCCCGACTAGCGGGGGCCCGGAGACCCAGTACTTC. Protein product: CASSPTSGGPETQYF.

This sequence joins TRBV28 and TRBJ1-1, with D tentatively TRBD1 (5 bases). Germline CDR1 reads MDHEN; CDR2 reads SYDVKM. Trimming left V 3 bases short and J 3 bases short, with 14 bases between. The CDR3 extends over 15 amino acids. The CDR3 DNA sequence: TGTGCCAGCAGTTTCGTGATGAGGGGCCACACTGAAGCTTTCTTT. Residues: CASSFVMRGHTEAFF.

This clone was seen only a few times. CDR3 amino acids: CASSETWAREDEQYF. The CDR3 nucleotides read TGTGCCAGCAGTGAAACTTGGGCCCGGGAGGACGAGCAGTACTTC. V is TRBV6-1 and J is TRBJ2-7; 7 bases align to TRBD2. J lost 5 bases, V lost 2 bases, and 9 bases had no gene match. The CDR3 runs 15 residues. Germline V gene data show CDR1 as MNHNS and CDR2 as SASEGT.

This clone turned up a few times. The chain combines TRBV4-2 with TRBJ1-4, with D perhaps TRBD1 (5 bases). The CDR3 is 17 residues long. V shed 0 bases and J shed 4 bases, with 15 bases lying between them. Germline V gene lookup returns CDR1 LGHNA and CDR2 YNFKEQ. CDR3 amino acids: CASSQERTGLRNEKLFF. As DNA, the CDR3 is TGTGCCAGCAGCCAAGAGCGTACGGGACTCCGTAATGAAAAACTGTTTTTT.

The V and J genes are TRBV6-1 and TRBJ2-2; 7 nucleotides line up with TRBD1. Trimming at V came to 7 bases and at J to 4 bases, leaving 9 bases not matched to a gene. Germline-derived CDR1 and CDR2 are MNHNS and SASEGT. CDR3 length: 15 residues. DNA of the CDR3: TGTGCCAGCACCTTCCGGACAGGATCCACCGGGGAGCTGTTTTTT. Amino acid sequence: CASTFRTGSTGELFF.

The rearrangement links TRBV5-6 to TRBJ1-6; 9 bases map to TRBD1. Looked up from germline, CDR1 is SGHDT and CDR2 is YYEEEE. This CDR3 has 15 amino acids. V lost 4 bases to trimming and J lost 7 bases; unmatched junction nucleotides: 6. DNA of the CDR3: TGTGCCAGCAGCGCACAGGGGGCGGGAAATTCACCCCTCCACTTT. Translating it yields CASSAQGAGNSPLHF.

The table lists this clone with a few counts. The rearrangement links TRBV10-3 to TRBJ1-6, with D tentatively TRBD1 (6 bases). Deletions cut 5 bases from V and 5 bases from J, with 13 bases between. Germline V gene lookup returns CDR1 ENHRY and CDR2 SYGVKD. CDR3 size: 15 residues. CDR3 nucleotides: TGTGCCATCAGTACAGGGCAAGGGGATAATTCACCCCTCCACTTT. This encodes CAISTGQGDNSPLHF.

V and J are TRBV7-6 and TRBJ1-1; D not certain. V gave up 6 bases and J gave up 1 base, with 12 bases separating them. The germline V gene encodes CDR1 SGHVS and CDR2 FNYEAQ. The CDR3 consists of 14 residues. CDR3: CASSSGRGNTEAFF. In nucleotides, the CDR3 is TGTGCCAGCAGTTCCGGACGGGGGAACACTGAAGCTTTCTTT.

This clone came up a few times. The CDR3: CASSNPGLRSTDTQYF. The CDR3 DNA follows: TGTGCCAGCAGTAACCCGGGACTAAGGAGCACAGATACGCAGTATTTT. This chain joins TRBV28 and TRBJ2-3; 7 bases are shared with TRBD2. V lost 5 bases to trimming and J lost 0 bases; unmatched junction nucleotides: 8. Per germline, CDR1 MDHEN and CDR2 SYDVKM. CDR3 size: 16 residues.

The V gene is TRBV28, the J gene TRBJ1-2, with a possible D match to TRBD1 (5 bases). The germline gives CDR1 MDHEN, CDR2 SYDVKM. This CDR3 is 16 amino acids long. V dropped 8 bases and J dropped 5 bases, with 24 bases sitting between them. CDR3 sequence: CASGREGLLEGYGYTF. CDR3 in DNA: TGTGCCAGCGGGCGGGAGGGGCTGTTGGAGGGATATGGCTACACCTTC.

CDR3 amino acids: CASSPMTSGGSTQYF. The CDR3 region has the DNA TGTGCCAGCAGCCCTATGACTAGCGGGGGGTCAACCCAGTACTTC. This chain connects TRBV6-5 to TRBJ2-5; TRBD2 agrees at 13 bases. This CDR3 is 15 amino acids long. Germline CDR1 reads MNHEY; CDR2 reads SVGAGI. Trimming took 6 bases from V and 8 from J; bases not matched to a gene: 9.

V usage is TRBV9 and J usage is TRBJ1-3, with 7 bases that match TRBD1. V shed 3 bases, J shed 0 bases, and the junction held 3 bases outside the gene matches. Germline CDR1 and CDR2: SGDLS and YYNGEE. The CDR3 extends over 15 amino acids. CDR3 in DNA: TGTGCCAGCAGCGACGGGACAGACTCTGGAAACACCATATATTTT. Translated: CASSDGTDSGNTIYF.

The chain recombines TRBV19 with TRBJ1-1, with TRBD1 as a possible D gene (6 bases). This CDR3 spans 13 amino acids. The V end was cut by 4 bases, the J end by 6 bases, with 12 bases between. Germline V CDR1 and CDR2: LNHDA, SQIVND (reference sequence). In DNA form, the CDR3 reads TGTGCCAGTAGTAAAAGGGGGGGCCCTGAAGCTTTCTTT. It translates to CASSKRGGPEAFF.

The chain employs TRBV2 and TRBJ1-4, with D unclear. The CDR3 loop spans 13 amino acids. From germline, CDR1 is SNHLY and CDR2 FYNNEI. The germline V and J ends were trimmed by 7 bases and 7 bases, with 13 bases remaining between them. CDR3 sequence (DNA): TGTGCCAGCACCCTGGTATTAGGTGAAAAACTGTTTTTT. Translated, it gives CASTLVLGEKLFF. Full variable domain (outside the CDR3, taken from reference TRBV2 and TRBJ1-4): EPEVTQTPSHQVTQMGQEVILRCVPISNHLYFYWYRQILGQKVEFLVSFYNNEISEKSEIFDDQFSVERPDGSNFTLKIRSTKLEDSAMYFCASTLVLGEKLFFGSGTQLSVL.